The 26 T cell receptor beta chains reported below all come from one sample, sequenced in a study of T cells and Merkel cell carcinoma outcomes. Repertoires were generated with immunoSEQ multiplex PCR, while TCRdb's copy carries only in-frame clones and drops some. In the table there are about 19,000 clones, almost 85% of which are singletons. Specimen: tumor tissue from Merkel cell carcinoma. All receptors derive from a human donor with Merkel cell carcinoma.

This chain uses TRBV9 with TRBJ1-1; D is perhaps TRBD1 (5 bases). The CDR3 totals 13 residues. V dropped 2 bases and J dropped 4 bases, with 9 bases sitting between them. Germline CDR1 is SGDLS and CDR2 is YYNGEE. Here the CDR3 DNA reads TGTGCCAGCAGCGTTAGCGGGGGCACTGAAGCTTTCTTT. As protein: CASSVSGGTEAFF.

This clone appeared a few times. The rearrangement links TRBV5-5 to TRBJ1-4; a weak D match, TRBD1 (5 bases). V shed 3 bases and J shed 5 bases, with 11 bases lying between them. CDR1 is SGHKS, CDR2 YYEKEE, per germline (reference sequence). The CDR3 totals 14 residues. The DNA for the CDR3 is TGTGCCAGCAGCTACGCGGGGGAAAATGAAAAACTGTTTTTT. It yields the protein CASSYAGENEKLFF. The whole variable domain, filled in from reference TRBV5-5 and TRBJ1-4, reads DAGVTQSPTHLIKTRGQQVTLRCSPISGHKSVSWYQQVLGQGPQFIFQYYEKEERGRGNFPDRFSARQFPNYSSELNVNALLLGDSALYLCASSYAGENEKLFFGSGTQLSVL.

J is TRBJ1-2 and V is TRBV28; TRBD1 might be the D (5 bases). Trimming took off 4 bases at V and 5 bases at J, with 20 bases between the two ends. Germline CDR1 and CDR2: MDHEN and SYDVKM. This CDR3 is built from 16 residues. The CDR3: CASSSSGQGLGYGYTF. DNA for the CDR3: TGTGCCAGCAGTTCCTCCGGGCAGGGTCTAGGGTATGGCTACACCTTC.

The chain links TRBV7-9 to TRBJ2-1; tentative D call: TRBD1 (6 bases). This CDR3 has 16 residues. Trimming removed 6 bases at V and 0 bases at J, with 15 bases between. Germline assignment: CDR1 SEHNR and CDR2 FQNEAQ (reference sequence). In nucleotides, the CDR3 is TGTGCCAGCAGGTTCCGGACAGTCAGCTCCTACAATGAGCAGTTCTTC. Protein sequence: CASRFRTVSSYNEQFF.

To note about this clone: This same CDR3 is encoded by further DNA sequences in the sample. V and J are TRBV2 and TRBJ2-5; the match to TRBD1 covers 7 bases. V dropped 3 bases and J dropped 2; count of bases not matched to a gene: 6. Germline lookup yields CDR1 SNHLY and CDR2 FYNNEI. This CDR3 region has 15 residues. The CDR3 loop is CASSEGLRGQETQYF. The CDR3 DNA sequence: TGTGCCAGCAGTGAGGGTCTCAGGGGGCAAGAGACCCAGTACTTC. The complete variable domain, with remaining parts taken from reference TRBV2 and TRBJ2-5, reads EPEVTQTPSHQVTQMGQEVILRCVPISNHLYFYWYRQILGQKVEFLVSFYNNEISEKSEIFDDQFSVERPDGSNFTLKIRSTKLEDSAMYFCASSEGLRGQETQYFGPGTRLLVL.

The rearrangement uses TRBV7-4 and TRBJ1-2; D unclear. Trimming took 6 bases from V and 14 from J, leaving 22 bases between them. The V gene's germline CDR1 is SGHVT and CDR2 SQSDAQ. The CDR3 spans 13 residues. DNA of the CDR3: TGTGCCAGCAGGATCGTGGGGAGGGAGGAGTTTACCTTC. Its translation: CASRIVGREEFTF.

The chain is built from TRBV15 and TRBJ1-5, with a weak D call TRBD1 (6 bases). V dropped 3 bases and J dropped 1 base, with 19 bases sitting between them. The CDR3 covers 18 residues. Germline V gives CDR1 LNHNV, CDR2 YYDKDF (reference sequence). The chain's CDR3 is CATSSPLGEGVSNQPQHF. The CDR3 DNA reads TGTGCCACCAGCAGTCCTCTGGGGGAGGGGGTGAGCAATCAGCCCCAGCATTTT.

The chain recombines TRBV7-3 with TRBJ1-1; D gene ambiguous. The V end lost 5 bases, the J end lost 2 bases, and 9 bases lay between the germline ends. This CDR3 region has 13 residues. Germline CDR1 and CDR2: SGHTA and FQGTGA. For the CDR3, the DNA is TGTGCCAGCAGCCCTAGTGGAAACACTGAAGCTTTCTTT. Protein: CASSPSGNTEAFF.

This chain uses TRBV7-8 with TRBJ1-1; possible D gene TRBD1, 5 bases. There are 13 residues in the CDR3. Germline CDR1 reads SGHVS; CDR2 reads FQNEAQ. Trimming took off 3 bases at V and 4 bases at J, with 9 bases between the two ends. The CDR3 protein is CASSFPGSTEAFF. As DNA, the CDR3 is TGTGCCAGCAGCTTTCCAGGGAGCACTGAAGCTTTCTTT.

This sequence joins TRBV7-3 and TRBJ2-5, with 11 bases identical to TRBD2. The ends lost 2 bases at V and 1 base at J; junction bases unmatched: 3. Per the germline V gene, CDR1 is SGHTA and CDR2 is FQGTGA. The CDR3 consists of 16 residues. The CDR3 DNA sequence: TGTGCCAGCAGCTTAGGGCTAGCGGGGGGCCAAGAGACCCAGTACTTC. Residues: CASSLGLAGGQETQYF. Full variable domain (outside the CDR3, taken from reference TRBV7-3 and TRBJ2-5): GAGVSQTPSNKVTEKGKYVELRCDPISGHTALYWYRQSLGQGPEFLIYFQGTGAADDSGLPNDRFFAVRPEGSVSTLKIQRTERGDSAVYLCASSLGLAGGQETQYFGPGTRLLVL.

V is TRBV7-2 and J is TRBJ2-7; TRBD1 matches at 8 bases. Germline CDR1 is SGHTA and CDR2 is FQGNSA. The CDR3 is 16 residues long. With 5 bases clipped from V and 0 bases from J, the junction kept 9 bases outside the gene matches. As DNA, the CDR3 is TGTGCCAGCAGCCCCGGACCGGGACAGGTCTCCTACGAGCAGTACTTC. Translated, it gives CASSPGPGQVSYEQYF.

Remarks on this clone: One end of the junction fails to match germline, which may point to a read error. V and J are TRBV7-7 and TRBJ2-7; no reliable D call. This CDR3 is 13 amino acids long. Germline V lookup: CDR1 SSHAT, CDR2 FNYEAQ (reference sequence). CDR3 residues: CASSLGIPSEQYF. The CDR3 bases are TGTGCTAGCAGCTTAGGAATCCCCTCAGAGCAGTACTTC.

This chain joins TRBV5-1 and TRBJ2-7, with a possible D match to TRBD2 (6 bases). Per the germline V gene, CDR1 is SGHRS and CDR2 is YFSETQ. The CDR3 runs 14 residues. V dropped 3 bases and J dropped 6 bases, with 16 bases sitting between them. The CDR3 loop is CASSYFAGMVEQYF. The CDR3 DNA sequence: TGCGCCAGCAGCTACTTCGCGGGGATGGTCGAGCAGTACTTC.

This clone has a handful of counts. The rearrangement links TRBV9 to TRBJ2-2; D call uncertain. V lost 4 bases to trimming and J lost 7 bases, with 11 bases between them. The CDR3 runs to 13 residues. CDR1 is SGDLS and CDR2 is YYNGEE in the germline V gene. The CDR3 here is CASSLLTLGELFF. DNA for the CDR3: TGTGCCAGCAGCTTGCTGACTCTCGGGGAGCTGTTTTTT. Full variable domain (remainder filled in from reference TRBV9 and TRBJ2-2): DSGVTQTPKHLITATGQRVTLRCSPRSGDLSVYWYQQSLDQGLQFLIQYYNGEERAKGNILERFSAQQFPDLHSELNLSSLELGDSALYFCASSLLTLGELFFGEGSRLTVL.

The CDR3 coding sequence is TGTGCCAGCAGCCCTCGAGGTAGCGAGCAGTACTTC. Translated, it gives CASSPRGSEQYF. This rearrangement joins TRBV7-8 to TRBJ2-7; D is unclear. The germline V gene has CDR1 SGHVS and CDR2 FQNEAQ. Trimming left V 5 bases short and J 6 bases short, with 11 bases between. The CDR3 consists of 12 residues.

The chain links TRBV15 to TRBJ2-1; D unclear. The CDR3 runs 13 residues. V shed 1 base and J shed 10 bases, with 11 bases lying between them. CDR1 is LNHNV and CDR2 is YYDKDF in the germline V gene (reference sequence). The CDR3 is CATSRAPMEEQFF. The CDR3 region has the DNA TGTGCCACCAGCAGAGCCCCCATGGAGGAGCAGTTCTTC.

This chain uses TRBV29-1 with TRBJ2-5; no firm D call. Germline V CDR1 and CDR2: SQVTM, ANQGSEA. Trimming took 6 bases from V and 0 from J, leaving 8 bases between them. CDR3 length equals 12 residues. CDR3 sequence (DNA): TGCAGCGTCCCCCCGGACCAAGAGACCCAGTACTTC. Its translation is CSVPPDQETQYF.

This chain joins TRBV27 and TRBJ1-1; no reliable D call. The ends were cut back, 2 bases at V and 5 bases at J, with 15 bases in the middle. The CDR3 consists of 15 residues. Germline V lookup: CDR1 MNHEY, CDR2 SMNVEV (reference sequence). The CDR3 nucleotides are TGTGCCAGCAGTTTAAAGCCGAATCTCCGAACTGAAGCTTTCTTT. As protein: CASSLKPNLRTEAFF.

This clone has only one observation. The gene calls are TRBV6-6 and TRBJ2-3, with D possibly matching TRBD2 (6 bases). The CDR3 is 13 amino acids. Trimming stripped 6 bases from V and 2 bases from J, with 9 bases between. Per germline, CDR1 MNHNY and CDR2 SVGAGI (reference sequence). CDR3 amino acids: CASRGLTTDTQYF. CDR3 DNA sequence: TGTGCCAGCAGGGGACTCACCACAGATACGCAGTATTTT.

The V gene is TRBV18, the J gene TRBJ1-4; a weak D match, TRBD1 (6 bases). CDR3 length equals 16 residues. V was clipped by 2 bases and J by 7 bases, with 17 bases between them. Germline loops: CDR1 KGHSH, CDR2 LQKENI. The CDR3 loop is CASSPNRGGEGEKLFF. Here the CDR3 DNA reads TGTGCCAGCTCACCAAATCGGGGGGGCGAAGGTGAAAAACTGTTTTTT.

V and J are TRBV5-1 and TRBJ2-3; D is undetermined. Germline values: CDR1 SGHRS, CDR2 YFSETQ. There are 12 residues in the CDR3. Trimming removed 5 bases from V and 1 base from J, with 5 bases in between. CDR3 nucleotide sequence: TGCGCCAGCAGTTCAGGCACAGATACGCAGTATTTT. Protein: CASSSGTDTQYF. The complete variable domain, with remaining parts taken from reference TRBV5-1 and TRBJ2-3, reads KAGVTQTPRYLIKTRGQQVTLSCSPISGHRSVSWYQQTPGQGLQFLFEYFSETQRNKGNFPGRFSGRQFSNSRSEMNVSTLELGDSALYLCASSSGTDTQYFGPGTRLTVL.

V gene TRBV18 combines with J gene TRBJ2-3, with D possibly matching TRBD1 (6 bases). The CDR3 has 13 residues. Germline assignment: CDR1 KGHSH and CDR2 LQKENI. The germline V and J ends were trimmed by 5 bases and 1 base, with 7 bases remaining between them. The CDR3 spells CASSKGGTDTQYF. CDR3 bases: TGTGCCAGCTCAAAGGGGGGCACAGATACGCAGTATTTT.

The chain joins TRBV18 to TRBJ1-4; 9 nucleotides match TRBD1. Germline-derived CDR1 and CDR2 are KGHSH and LQKENI. This CDR3 has 16 residues. Unmatched junction bases numbered 4, after V lost 3 bases and J lost 2 bases. Written as DNA, the CDR3 is TGTGCCAGCTCACCGAGGGACAGGGCGACTAATGAAAAACTGTTTTTT. Amino acid sequence: CASSPRDRATNEKLFF.

The chain links TRBV5-1 to TRBJ1-1; D is uncertain. The CDR3 loop spans 14 amino acids. The ends were cut back, 0 bases at V and 2 bases at J, with 8 bases in the middle. CDR1 and CDR2 (germline): SGHRS, YFSETQ. The DNA for the CDR3 is TGCGCCAGCAGCTTGGCCGATGGCAACACTGAAGCTTTCTTT. Amino acids: CASSLADGNTEAFF.

This chain connects TRBV4-2 to TRBJ2-2; 9 bases match TRBD2. The J segment lost 3 bases and the V segment lost 0 bases, leaving 11 bases of the junction unmatched. Germline assignment: CDR1 LGHNA and CDR2 YNFKEQ. This CDR3 is 19 amino acids long. This CDR3 reads CASSQDVSGTSPYTGELFF. CDR3 DNA sequence: TGTGCCAGCAGCCAAGATGTGAGCGGGACTAGCCCTTACACCGGGGAGCTGTTTTTT.

The V call is TRBV18, the J call TRBJ1-1; D remains unclear. The CDR3 totals 15 residues. Between the trimmed V and J ends, which lost 2 bases and 5 bases, there was a span of 15 bases. Germline V CDR1 and CDR2: KGHSH, LQKENI. CDR3 in amino acids: CASSPSTPGGTEAFF. CDR3 DNA sequence: TGTGCCAGCTCACCATCTACACCGGGAGGGACTGAAGCTTTCTTT. The full variable domain, with the rest looked up from reference TRBV18 and TRBJ1-1, is NAGVMQNPRHLVRRRGQEARLRCSPMKGHSHVYWYRQLPEEGLKFMVYLQKENIIDESGMPKERFSAEFPKEGPSILRIQQVVRGDSAAYFCASSPSTPGGTEAFFGQGTRLTVV.